This T cell receptor (beta chain) was identified in a study of blood T cell repertoires in COVID-19. About the research overall: COVID-19 samples, acute and convalescent, were from the United States, Italy and Spain. PBMCs, B-cell-depleted T cells, or T cells provided the cDNA or gDNA that made up the material.

Original processing methods: Reference gene primer amplification yielded estimated nucleated cell counts. Profiled with immunoSEQ multiplex PCR; TCRdb holds only in-frame clones, not every one. The V and J calls and clone size come from that table; D and trimming were worked out from the DNA. The sample holds roughly 240,000 clones, approximately 87% seen once. The germline CDR1 and CDR2 sequences are SGHAT and FQNNGV. The CDR3 consists of 16 residues. V was cut by 5 bases and J by 10 bases, with 21 bases left in between. The clonotype originates from a man aged 55-75 years who had recovered from COVID-19. The V gene is TRBV11-2, the J gene TRBJ1-6; no clear D. Sample: peripheral blood. In DNA form, the CDR3 reads TGTGCCAGCAGCCGAGTTCTCCGGGTGAAGTGGTCACCCCTCCACTTT. This encodes CASSRVLRVKWSPLHF.